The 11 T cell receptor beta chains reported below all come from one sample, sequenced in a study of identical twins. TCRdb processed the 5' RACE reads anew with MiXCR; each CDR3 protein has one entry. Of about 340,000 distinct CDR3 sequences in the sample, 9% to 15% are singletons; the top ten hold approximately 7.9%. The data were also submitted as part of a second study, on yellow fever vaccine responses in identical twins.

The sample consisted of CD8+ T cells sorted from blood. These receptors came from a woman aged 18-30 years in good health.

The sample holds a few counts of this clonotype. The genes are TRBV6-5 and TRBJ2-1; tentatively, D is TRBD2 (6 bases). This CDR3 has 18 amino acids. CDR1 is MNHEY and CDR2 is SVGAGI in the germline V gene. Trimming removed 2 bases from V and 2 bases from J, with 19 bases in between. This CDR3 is CASSYATQLTSPYNEQFF. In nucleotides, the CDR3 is TGTGCCAGCAGTTACGCCACCCAATTGACTAGTCCCTACAATGAGCAGTTCTTC.

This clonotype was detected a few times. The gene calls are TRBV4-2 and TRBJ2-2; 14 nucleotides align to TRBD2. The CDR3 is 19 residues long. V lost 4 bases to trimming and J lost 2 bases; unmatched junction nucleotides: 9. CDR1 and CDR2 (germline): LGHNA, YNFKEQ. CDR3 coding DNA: TGTGCCAGCAGCCGACCGACTAGCGGGGGGGGGTCCAACACCGGGGAGCTGTTTTTT. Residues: CASSRPTSGGGSNTGELFF.

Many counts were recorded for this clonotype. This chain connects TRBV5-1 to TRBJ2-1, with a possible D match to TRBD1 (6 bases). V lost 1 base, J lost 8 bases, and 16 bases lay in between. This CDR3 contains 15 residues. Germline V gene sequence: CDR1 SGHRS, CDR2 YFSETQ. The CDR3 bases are TGCGCCAGCAGCTTGCTGGCAGGGGCCCTAGATGAGCAGTTCTTC. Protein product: CASSLLAGALDEQFF.

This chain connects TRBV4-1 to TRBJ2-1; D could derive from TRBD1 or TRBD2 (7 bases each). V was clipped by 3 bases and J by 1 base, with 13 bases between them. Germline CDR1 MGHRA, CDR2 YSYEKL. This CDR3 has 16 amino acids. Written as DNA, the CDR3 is TGCGCCAGCAGCCAGCGACAGGGAGGGTCCTACAATGAGCAGTTCTTC. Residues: CASSQRQGGSYNEQFF.

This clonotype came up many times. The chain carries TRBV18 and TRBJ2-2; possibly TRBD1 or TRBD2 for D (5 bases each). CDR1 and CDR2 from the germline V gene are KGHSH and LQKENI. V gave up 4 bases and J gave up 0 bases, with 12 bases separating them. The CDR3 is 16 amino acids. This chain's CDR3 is CASSRDPSANTGELFF. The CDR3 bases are TGTGCCAGCTCACGGGACCCTTCAGCGAACACCGGGGAGCTGTTTTTT.

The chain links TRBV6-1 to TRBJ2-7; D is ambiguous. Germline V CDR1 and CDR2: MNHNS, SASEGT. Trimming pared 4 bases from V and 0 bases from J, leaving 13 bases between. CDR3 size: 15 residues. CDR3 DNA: TGTGCCAGCAGTGCTCCGCGGACGGCCTCCTACGAGCAGTACGTC. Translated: CASSAPRTASYEQYV.

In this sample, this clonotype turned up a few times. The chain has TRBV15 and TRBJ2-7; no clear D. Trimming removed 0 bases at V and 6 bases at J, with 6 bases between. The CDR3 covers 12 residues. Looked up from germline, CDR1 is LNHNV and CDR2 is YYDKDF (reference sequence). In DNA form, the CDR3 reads TGTGCCACCAGCAGAGATCATCGCGAGCAGTACGTC. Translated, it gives CATSRDHREQYV.

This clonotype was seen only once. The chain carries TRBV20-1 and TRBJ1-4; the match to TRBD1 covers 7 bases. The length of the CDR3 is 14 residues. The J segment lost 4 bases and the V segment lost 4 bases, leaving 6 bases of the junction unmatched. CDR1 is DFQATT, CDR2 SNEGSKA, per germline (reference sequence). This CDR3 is CSATPTGINEKLFF. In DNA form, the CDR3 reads TGCAGTGCTACCCCGACAGGGATTAATGAAAAACTGTTTTTT.

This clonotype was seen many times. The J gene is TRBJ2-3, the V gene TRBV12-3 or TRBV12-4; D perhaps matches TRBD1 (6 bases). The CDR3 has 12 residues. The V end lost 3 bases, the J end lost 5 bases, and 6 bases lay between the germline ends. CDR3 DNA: TGTGCCAGCAGTTTGGACAGAGATACGCAGTATTTT. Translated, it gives CASSLDRDTQYF.

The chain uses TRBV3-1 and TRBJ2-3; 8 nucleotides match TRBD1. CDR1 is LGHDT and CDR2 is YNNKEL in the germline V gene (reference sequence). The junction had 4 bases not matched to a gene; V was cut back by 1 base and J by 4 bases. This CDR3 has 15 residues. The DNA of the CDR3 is TGTGCCAGCAGCCAAGGTGACAGGGGCTCAGATACGCAGTATTTT. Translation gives CASSQGDRGSDTQYF.

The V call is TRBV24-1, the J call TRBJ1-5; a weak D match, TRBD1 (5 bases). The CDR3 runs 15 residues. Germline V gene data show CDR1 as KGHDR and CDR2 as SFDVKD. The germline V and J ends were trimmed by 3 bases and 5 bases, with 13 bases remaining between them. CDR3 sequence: CATSDRDHGYQPQHF. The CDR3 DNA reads TGTGCCACCAGTGATCGGGACCACGGCTATCAGCCCCAGCATTTT.